These 23 T cell receptor beta chains originate from one sample sequenced in a study of somatic mutations in cytotoxic T cells in rheumatoid arthritis. The method was immunoSEQ multiplex PCR; TCRdb's version includes in-frame clones alone and lacks a portion of them. The sample holds about 15,000 clones, around 70% seen once. The sequenced material came from CD8+ T cells sorted from blood. These TCRs come from an adult with rheumatoid arthritis.

The chain employs TRBV7-6 and TRBJ1-5, with a possible D match to TRBD1 (5 bases). Germline CDR1 and CDR2: SGHVS and FNYEAQ. The CDR3 consists of 13 residues. Trimming cost V 5 bases and J 7 bases, with 12 bases left between them. CDR3 residues: CASSLGPRQPQHF. CDR3 nucleotide sequence: TGTGCCAGCAGCCTGGGACCGAGGCAGCCCCAGCATTTT.

This clone has more than one count but fewer than ten. The V gene is TRBV5-6, the J gene TRBJ2-1; D is unresolved. This CDR3 region has 12 residues. Looked up from germline, CDR1 is SGHDT and CDR2 is YYEEEE. The germline V and J ends were trimmed by 3 bases and 2 bases, with 3 bases remaining between them. CDR3 in amino acids: CASSWTYNEQFF. Written as DNA, the CDR3 is TGTGCCAGCAGCTGGACCTACAATGAGCAGTTCTTC. Using reference TRBV5-6 and TRBJ2-1 for the parts outside the CDR3, the full variable domain is DAGVTQSPTHLIKTRGQQVTLRCSPKSGHDTVSWYQQALGQGPQFIFQYYEEEERQRGNFPDRFSGHQFPNYSSELNVNALLLGDSALYLCASSWTYNEQFFGPGTRLTVL.

The V call is TRBV27, the J call TRBJ2-2; either TRBD1 or TRBD2 may fit D (6 bases each). The V and J ends lost 5 bases and 6 bases respectively, with 10 bases between them. The length of the CDR3 is 13 residues. Germline CDR1 reads MNHEY; CDR2 reads SMNVEV (reference sequence). The CDR3 coding sequence is TGTGCCAGCAGTGTAGGGGGGTCCGGGGAGCTGTTTTTT. It is translated as CASSVGGSGELFF.

The chain is built from TRBV7-9 and TRBJ1-2, with a possible D match to TRBD1 (5 bases). Germline CDR1 reads SEHNR; CDR2 reads FQNEAQ (reference sequence). The CDR3 has 14 amino acids. V shed 0 bases and J shed 3 bases, with 8 bases lying between them. The DNA for the CDR3 is TGTGCCAGCAGCTTAGCGGGGGACGACTATGGCTACACCTTC. Protein: CASSLAGDDYGYTF.

The count of this clone is one. The rearrangement joins TRBV9 to TRBJ1-5; D gene ambiguous. Trimming cost V 0 bases and J 5 bases, with 6 bases left between them. The CDR3 consists of 13 residues. The V gene's germline CDR1 is SGDLS and CDR2 YYNGEE. The chain's CDR3 is CASSVDPHQPQHF. DNA for the CDR3: TGTGCCAGCAGCGTAGATCCCCATCAGCCCCAGCATTTT.

The rearrangement links TRBV5-1 to TRBJ2-2, with 8 bases fitting TRBD1. The ends lost 1 base at V and 7 bases at J; junction bases unmatched: 9. This CDR3 spans 16 amino acids. The germline CDR1 and CDR2 sequences are SGHRS and YFSETQ. CDR3 region: CASSLRDRGTVGELFF. Here the CDR3 DNA reads TGCGCCAGCAGCTTGAGAGACAGGGGAACTGTCGGGGAGCTGTTTTTT.

V gene TRBV5-6 combines with J gene TRBJ2-7; perhaps D is TRBD1 or TRBD2 (5 bases each). Germline V lookup: CDR1 SGHDT, CDR2 YYEEEE. Trimming removed 4 bases from V and 0 bases from J, with 14 bases in between. This CDR3 is built from 15 residues. This CDR3 reads CASSHLGRLSYEQYF. The CDR3 DNA reads as TGTGCCAGCAGCCATCTGGGACGGCTCTCCTACGAGCAGTACTTC.

V and J are TRBV6-6 and TRBJ2-3, with 8 bases aligning to TRBD1. CDR3 length: 14 residues. The germline gives CDR1 MNHNY, CDR2 SVGAGI (reference sequence). With 5 bases clipped from V and 4 bases from J, the junction kept 5 bases outside the gene matches. Here the CDR3 reads CASSRRGRADTQYF. DNA of the CDR3: TGTGCCAGCAGTCGCAGGGGGCGGGCAGATACGCAGTATTTT.

This clone was seen just once. The chain combines TRBV5-1 with TRBJ2-1; 14 bases align to TRBD2. CDR3 length: 19 residues. Germline trimming cut 5 bases from V and 3 bases from J; bases unmatched to any gene: 13. The germline V gene encodes CDR1 SGHRS and CDR2 YFSETQ. CDR3 region: CASRTGLAGDPANYNEQFF. CDR3 DNA: TGCGCCAGCAGAACGGGACTAGCGGGGGACCCCGCCAACTACAATGAGCAGTTCTTC.

The chain couples TRBV13 to TRBJ2-1; 9 nucleotides align to TRBD2. Looked up from germline, CDR1 is PRHDT and CDR2 is FYEKMQ (reference sequence). V was clipped by 5 bases and J by 10 bases; unmatched bases: 15. The CDR3 loop spans 16 amino acids. The CDR3, as DNA: TGTGCCAGCAGCACCTTAGCGGGGGCAACTAGGCCAGAGCAGTTCTTC. This codes for CASSTLAGATRPEQFF.

The J gene is TRBJ2-5, the V gene TRBV30; possibly TRBD2 for D (6 bases). V shed 1 base and J shed 5 bases, with 14 bases lying between them. This CDR3 contains 14 residues. CDR1 and CDR2 from the germline V gene are GTSNPN and SVGIG (reference sequence). The CDR3 region is CAWSGVAVEETQYF. Here the CDR3 DNA reads TGTGCCTGGAGTGGGGTAGCGGTGGAGGAGACCCAGTACTTC.

This clone was detected a few times. The V and J genes are TRBV4-1 and TRBJ1-1, with unresolved D. V was trimmed by 0 bases and J by 1 base, leaving 12 bases between them. The CDR3 covers 16 residues. CDR1 is MGHRA, CDR2 YSYEKL, per germline. CDR3 protein: CASSQDLGRQNTEAFF. CDR3 DNA sequence: TGCGCCAGCAGCCAAGATTTGGGCCGACAGAACACTGAAGCTTTCTTT.

The chain links TRBV4-1 to TRBJ2-4, with TRBD1 as a possible D gene (6 bases). CDR1 is MGHRA and CDR2 is YSYEKL in the germline V gene. V was clipped by 3 bases and J by 5 bases, with 17 bases between them. The CDR3 has 16 residues. CDR3 sequence: CASSQGRGTWENIQYF. In DNA, the CDR3 is TGCGCCAGCAGCCAGGGTCGTGGGACATGGGAAAACATTCAGTACTTC.

The rearrangement links TRBV5-6 to TRBJ2-7; either TRBD1 or TRBD2 may supply D (6 bases each). Germline V gene sequence: CDR1 SGHDT, CDR2 YYEEEE. The CDR3 is 12 amino acids. Trimming pared 1 base from V and 7 bases from J, leaving 9 bases between. The CDR3 loop reads CASSLPGAEQYF. The CDR3 bases are TGTGCCAGCAGCTTGCCGGGGGCGGAGCAGTACTTC.

The CDR3 coding sequence is TGTGCCAGCAGTCCCGGACAGGGGGTGAGCGAGCAGTACTTC. This sequence encodes CASSPGQGVSEQYF. V usage is TRBV28 and J usage is TRBJ2-7; 10 bases map to TRBD1. V shed 5 bases, J shed 6 bases, and the junction held 7 bases outside the gene matches. The CDR3 consists of 14 residues. Germline V gene data show CDR1 as MDHEN and CDR2 as SYDVKM.

The chain joins TRBV7-9 to TRBJ2-2, with TRBD2 matching 9 bases. Germline-derived CDR1 and CDR2 are SEHNR and FQNEAQ (reference sequence). The CDR3 is 15 amino acids. The V gene end was trimmed by 3 bases and the J gene end by 1 base; junction bases not matched to a gene: 0. In DNA, the CDR3 is TGTGCCAGCAGCTTGACTAGCGGGAACACCGGGGAGCTGTTTTTT. The encoded protein is CASSLTSGNTGELFF. The whole variable domain, filled in from reference TRBV7-9 and TRBJ2-2, reads DTGVSQNPRHKITKRGQNVTFRCDPISEHNRLYWYRQTLGQGPEFLTYFQNEAQLEKSRLLSDRFSAERPKGSFSTLEIQRTEQGDSAMYLCASSLTSGNTGELFFGEGSRLTVL.

The genes are TRBV27 and TRBJ2-6, with D tentatively TRBD1 (6 bases). The CDR3 contains 16 residues. V was pared by 0 bases and J by 2 bases, with 8 bases between. Germline values: CDR1 MNHEY, CDR2 SMNVEV (reference sequence). The CDR3 loop reads CASSLSYRAGANVLTF. The CDR3 region has the DNA TGTGCCAGCAGTTTATCTTACAGGGCTGGGGCCAACGTCCTGACTTTC. Drawing the rest from reference TRBV27 and TRBJ2-6, the complete variable domain is EAQVTQNPRYLITVTGKKLTVTCSQNMNHEYMSWYRQDPGLGLRQIYYSMNVEVTDKGDVPEGYKVSRKEKRNFPLILESPSPNQTSLYFCASSLSYRAGANVLTFGAGSRLTVL.

The rearrangement links TRBV20-1 to TRBJ2-7; D is unresolved. There are 11 residues in the CDR3. V was clipped by 3 bases and J by 0 bases, with 3 bases between them. The germline V gene has CDR1 DFQATT and CDR2 SNEGSKA (reference sequence). Here the CDR3 DNA reads TGCAGTGCTAGTGGCTCCTACGAGCAGTACTTC. Residues: CSASGSYEQYF.

CDR3 region: CASSTAVFSNQPQHF. CDR3 in DNA: TGTGCCAGCAGCACGGCGGTATTTAGCAATCAGCCCCAGCATTTT. The chain combines TRBV27 with TRBJ1-5; D unresolved. Germline V lookup: CDR1 MNHEY, CDR2 SMNVEV (reference sequence). V lost 6 bases and J 0 bases, leaving 12 bases between the germline ends. The CDR3 length is 15 residues.

This rearrangement joins TRBV5-1 to TRBJ2-1; 13 nucleotides agree with TRBD2. Germline-derived CDR1 and CDR2 are SGHRS and YFSETQ. CDR3 length equals 15 residues. The V gene end was trimmed by 7 bases and the J gene end by 8 bases; junction bases not matched to a gene: 9. The CDR3 loop is CASWGTSGGAYEQFF. CDR3 DNA sequence: TGCGCCAGCTGGGGAACTAGCGGGGGGGCTTATGAGCAGTTCTTC.

V and J are TRBV7-9 and TRBJ2-7; D is unclear. The CDR3 is 16 residues long. Germline V gene lookup returns CDR1 SEHNR and CDR2 FQNEAQ (reference sequence). Trimming took 0 bases from V and 2 from J, leaving 14 bases between them. The CDR3 protein is CASSLAEREATYEQYF. The DNA for the CDR3 is TGTGCCAGCAGCTTAGCGGAAAGGGAAGCCACCTACGAGCAGTACTTC.

The chain has TRBV28 and TRBJ1-4; 7 bases line up with TRBD1. This CDR3 contains 14 residues. Germline assignment: CDR1 MDHEN and CDR2 SYDVKM. Germline trimming cut 1 base from V and 8 bases from J; bases unmatched to any gene: 4. This CDR3 is CASSLSTGYEKLFF. The DNA for the CDR3 is TGTGCCAGCAGTTTATCGACAGGGTACGAAAAACTGTTTTTT.

The gene calls are TRBV29-1 and TRBJ2-7, with D possibly called TRBD1 or TRBD2 (5 bases each). This CDR3 comprises 13 residues. From germline, CDR1 is SQVTM and CDR2 ANQGSEA. The ends were cut back, 6 bases at V and 0 bases at J, with 12 bases in the middle. DNA for the CDR3: TGCAGCGTACGGGACCCGCGCTCCTACGAGCAGTACTTC. The encoded protein is CSVRDPRSYEQYF.